The 32 T cell receptor beta chains given below trace back to one sample, sequenced in a study of blood T cell repertoires in COVID-19. The repertoire was sequenced with immunoSEQ multiplex PCR; TCRdb's copy has only in-frame clones and lacks some. The data contain about 140,000 clones, more than 80% of them seen just once; the ten biggest clones take up under 10%. The sample comprised peripheral blood. These receptors all come from a woman aged 80 or older in a cohort sampled during active or convalescent COVID-19.

The chain is built from TRBV11-2 and TRBJ2-5, with 11 bases matching TRBD2. V lost 9 bases, J lost 1 base, and 4 bases stayed unmatched. Germline assignment: CDR1 SGHAT and CDR2 FQNNGV. This CDR3 is 14 amino acids long. DNA of the CDR3: TGTGCCAGAGGACTAGCGGGTATCCAAGAGACCCAGTACTTC. It codes for CARGLAGIQETQYF. Full variable domain (remainder filled in from reference TRBV11-2 and TRBJ2-5): EAGVAQSPRYKIIEKRQSVAFWCNPISGHATLYWYQQILGQGPKLLIQFQNNGVVDDSQLPKDRFSAERLKGVDSTLKIQPAKLEDSAVYLCARGLAGIQETQYFGPGTRLLVL.

The gene calls are TRBV6-5 and TRBJ1-1; 7 bases line up with TRBD1. The germline CDR1 and CDR2 sequences are MNHEY and SVGAGI. The CDR3 extends over 14 amino acids. The ends lost 4 bases at V and 7 bases at J; junction bases unmatched: 9. CDR3 coding DNA: TGTGCCAGCAGTTTTAGTTGGCAGGGGGGTGAAGCTTTCTTT. Translating gives CASSFSWQGGEAFF.

The V gene is TRBV7-8, the J gene TRBJ1-4, with D hard to call. V lost 5 bases and J 3 bases, leaving 16 bases between the germline ends. CDR1 and CDR2 (germline): SGHVS, FQNEAQ. CDR3 length: 16 amino acids. The DNA of the CDR3 is TGTGCCAGCAGCCCCCGTGCGGCGTCGGCTAATGAAAAACTGTTTTTT. Amino acid sequence: CASSPRAASANEKLFF.

The chain carries TRBV5-4 and TRBJ2-2; D gene ambiguous. The CDR3 is 17 amino acids. V lost 1 base and J lost 0, with 13 bases in between. In germline, CDR1 is SGHNT, CDR2 YYREEE (reference sequence). DNA for the CDR3: TGTGCCAGCAGCTTGCCTAACAGAGCCTCGAACACCGGGGAGCTGTTTTTT. It specifies CASSLPNRASNTGELFF.

The chain recombines TRBV7-3 with TRBJ2-3; 9 positions agree with TRBD1. Per the germline V gene, CDR1 is SGHTA and CDR2 is FQGTGA. The CDR3 extends over 16 amino acids. The trim removed 4 bases at V and 4 bases at J, leaving 9 bases unmatched. The CDR3 nucleotides are TGTGCCAGCAGCTCCTGGGGACAGGGCGTCGCAGATACGCAGTATTTT. It encodes CASSSWGQGVADTQYF.

The V and J genes are TRBV7-2 and TRBJ1-3, with D possibly TRBD1 on 5 matching bases. The CDR3 is 15 residues long. Germline loops: CDR1 SGHTA, CDR2 FQGNSA. Trimming shortened V by 4 bases and J by 0 bases, and 10 bases separated the two germline ends. CDR3 in DNA: TGTGCCAGCAGCTGGGACTTCCGCTCTGGAAACACCATATATTTT. It yields the protein CASSWDFRSGNTIYF.

The chain carries TRBV19 and TRBJ2-6, with TRBD2 matching over 8 bases. Germline V gene sequence: CDR1 LNHDA, CDR2 SQIVND (reference sequence). The CDR3 consists of 18 residues. V gave up 6 bases and J gave up 0 bases; unmatched junction bases: 10. The CDR3 DNA reads TGTGCCAGTAGGCGAGGTAGCGGGGCAGTCTCTGGGGCCAACGTCCTGACTTTC. Amino acid sequence: CASRRGSGAVSGANVLTF.

The gene calls are TRBV4-1 and TRBJ1-2; TRBD1 agrees at 8 bases. The germline V gene has CDR1 MGHRA and CDR2 YSYEKL. The CDR3 is 17 amino acids. J was trimmed by 7 bases and V by 4 bases; bases with no gene match: 17. The CDR3: CASSPSGAGGAVGGYTF. As DNA, the CDR3 is TGCGCCAGCAGCCCCAGTGGGGCAGGGGGCGCTGTAGGTGGCTACACCTTC.

This chain joins TRBV10-3 and TRBJ2-1, with 7 bases fitting TRBD2. J lost 9 bases, V lost 2 bases, and 10 bases had no gene match. CDR3 length equals 15 residues. Germline CDR1 and CDR2: ENHRY and SYGVKD. The CDR3 loop is CAISEDGLVTAEQFF. Written as DNA, the CDR3 is TGTGCCATCAGTGAGGATGGACTAGTCACAGCTGAGCAGTTCTTC.

The gene calls are TRBV2 and TRBJ1-2; 11 positions agree with TRBD1. Germline V lookup: CDR1 SNHLY, CDR2 FYNNEI. Trimming took 1 base from V and 8 from J; bases not matched to a gene: 0. The CDR3 has 13 residues. The CDR3 reads CASSEGTGGGYTF. CDR3 in DNA: TGTGCCAGCAGTGAAGGGACAGGGGGCGGCTACACCTTC.

V gene TRBV5-1 combines with J gene TRBJ2-7; 9 bases match TRBD2. Per the germline V gene, CDR1 is SGHRS and CDR2 is YFSETQ. CDR3 size: 16 residues. Trimming cost V 0 bases and J 5 bases; bases outside gene matches: 9. The CDR3 loop is CASSLAGRGGGHEQYF. The CDR3 region has the DNA TGCGCCAGCAGCTTGGCGGGGCGGGGGGGCGGCCACGAGCAGTACTTC. The full variable domain, its missing parts supplied by reference TRBV5-1 and TRBJ2-7, is KAGVTQTPRYLIKTRGQQVTLSCSPISGHRSVSWYQQTPGQGLQFLFEYFSETQRNKGNFPGRFSGRQFSNSRSEMNVSTLELGDSALYLCASSLAGRGGGHEQYFGPGTRLTVT.

This sequence joins TRBV7-3 and TRBJ2-1; the match to TRBD2 covers 7 bases. Germline-derived CDR1 and CDR2 are SGHTA and FQGTGA. Trimming at V came to 6 bases and at J to 9 bases, leaving 8 bases not matched to a gene. The CDR3 spans 13 residues. In DNA form, the CDR3 reads TGTGCCAGCAGTCCTCCACTAGCGTCTGAGCAGTTCTTC. Its protein product is CASSPPLASEQFF.

This clone was detected a few times. The chain combines TRBV7-2 with TRBJ1-5, with a weak D call TRBD1 (5 bases). The V gene's germline CDR1 is SGHTA and CDR2 FQGNSA. V was trimmed by 2 bases and J by 1 base, leaving 15 bases between them. The CDR3 length is 17 residues. The CDR3 is CASSLNPGLGSNQPQHF. The CDR3 bases are TGTGCCAGCAGCTTAAACCCAGGGCTGGGAAGCAATCAGCCCCAGCATTTT.

The chain carries TRBV19 and TRBJ1-2; D may be TRBD1 (5 bases). The CDR3 length is 14 residues. Between the trimmed V and J ends, which lost 5 bases and 2 bases, there was a span of 12 bases. Germline V gives CDR1 LNHDA, CDR2 SQIVND (reference sequence). This CDR3 reads CASSPYRFNYGYTF. The DNA of the CDR3 is TGTGCCAGTAGTCCATACAGGTTCAACTATGGCTACACCTTC. Full variable domain (rest looked up from reference TRBV19 and TRBJ1-2): DGGITQSPKYLFRKEGQNVTLSCEQNLNHDAMYWYRQDPGQGLRLIYYSQIVNDFQKGDIAEGYSVSREKKESFPLTVTSAQKNPTAFYLCASSPYRFNYGYTFGSGTRLTVV.

CDR3 protein: CASSFQLGTEAFF. CDR3 DNA sequence: TGTGCCAGCAGCTTTCAACTTGGCACTGAAGCTTTCTTT. This chain links TRBV5-6 with TRBJ1-1; the D is unclear. The V end lost 2 bases, the J end lost 4 bases, and 9 bases lay between the germline ends. The CDR3 runs 13 residues. Per germline, CDR1 SGHDT and CDR2 YYEEEE.

V and J are TRBV7-3 and TRBJ1-1, with D perhaps TRBD1 (5 bases). V dropped 0 bases and J dropped 0 bases, with 11 bases sitting between them. The length of the CDR3 is 16 residues. CDR1 is SGHTA and CDR2 is FQGTGA in the germline V gene. CDR3 DNA sequence: TGTGCCAGCAGCTTAACTCCGGGACTCATGAACACTGAAGCTTTCTTT. Protein: CASSLTPGLMNTEAFF. Full variable domain (rest looked up from reference TRBV7-3 and TRBJ1-1): GAGVSQTPSNKVTEKGKYVELRCDPISGHTALYWYRQSLGQGPEFLIYFQGTGAADDSGLPNDRFFAVRPEGSVSTLKIQRTERGDSAVYLCASSLTPGLMNTEAFFGQGTRLTVV.

V is TRBV5-6 and J is TRBJ1-5; TRBD1 might be the D (6 bases). Trimming cost V 0 bases and J 3 bases, with 10 bases left between them. Germline values: CDR1 SGHDT, CDR2 YYEEEE. This CDR3 has 15 residues. CDR3 loop: CASSLGGLLNQPQHF. The DNA of the CDR3 is TGTGCCAGCAGCTTGGGGGGGCTACTCAATCAGCCCCAGCATTTT.

The chain joins TRBV7-6 to TRBJ1-1; D unclear. The CDR3 totals 13 residues. Deletions cut 5 bases from V and 4 bases from J, with 11 bases between. Germline-derived CDR1 and CDR2 are SGHVS and FNYEAQ. The CDR3 protein is CASSGREVTEAFF. In DNA form, the CDR3 reads TGTGCCAGCAGCGGTCGGGAGGTCACTGAAGCTTTCTTT.

V is TRBV5-1 and J is TRBJ1-4; 8 bases match TRBD1. Germline V gene sequence: CDR1 SGHRS, CDR2 YFSETQ. V shed 1 base, J shed 3 bases, and the junction held 2 bases outside the gene matches. The CDR3 totals 15 residues. CDR3 nucleotides: TGCGCCAGCAGCTTGCCGACAGGGGCTAATGAAAAACTGTTTTTT. Translating it yields CASSLPTGANEKLFF.

CDR3 nucleotides: TGTGCCAGCAGCCTCGGGGGGCTAGGCGAGCAGTACGTC. As protein: CASSLGGLGEQYV. V and J are TRBV3-1 (or the pseudogene TRBV3-2) and TRBJ2-7; a possible D gene is TRBD2 (7 bases). CDR1 LGHDT and CDR2 YNNKEL come from the germline V gene (reference sequence). V was trimmed by 4 bases and J by 6 bases, leaving 13 bases between them. This CDR3 has 13 amino acids.

The rearrangement links TRBV12-3 or TRBV12-4 to TRBJ2-5; D perhaps matches TRBD2 (7 bases). The CDR3 is made up of 13 amino acids. Trimming took off 6 bases at V and 3 bases at J, with 11 bases between the two ends. In DNA form, the CDR3 reads TGTGCCAGCAGGGCGGGGGCAAAAGAGACCCAGTACTTC. Encoded protein: CASRAGAKETQYF.

The CDR3 reads CASSLGQGVSEPQHF. The DNA of the CDR3 is TGTGCCAGCAGCTTAGGACAGGGGGTTAGCGAGCCCCAGCATTTT. The V call is TRBV7-6, the J call TRBJ1-5, with 9 bases aligning to TRBD1. The CDR3 has 15 residues. V lost 1 base to trimming and J lost 8 bases; unmatched junction nucleotides: 6. Germline V gene sequence: CDR1 SGHVS, CDR2 FNYEAQ.

The CDR3 protein is CASSQAGVRTDTQYF. Written as DNA, the CDR3 is TGCGCCAGCAGCCAAGCAGGGGTCCGCACAGATACGCAGTATTTT. The V gene is TRBV4-1, the J gene TRBJ2-3; D is possibly TRBD1 (6 bases). Germline loops: CDR1 MGHRA, CDR2 YSYEKL. V was shortened by 1 base and J by 1 base, with 9 bases between the two germline ends. The CDR3 is made up of 15 amino acids.

This rearrangement joins TRBV28 to TRBJ1-2; D is unresolved. Deletions cut 4 bases from V and 6 bases from J, with 18 bases between. The CDR3 spans 15 residues. Germline CDR1 MDHEN, CDR2 SYDVKM. For the CDR3, the DNA is TGTGCCAGCAGTTCCGTGCCCCGGATCGAGGATGGCTACACCTTC. It yields the protein CASSSVPRIEDGYTF.

The V and J genes are TRBV5-1 and TRBJ1-2; D is undetermined. The ends were cut back, 4 bases at V and 2 bases at J, with 9 bases in the middle. Per the germline V gene, CDR1 is SGHRS and CDR2 is YFSETQ. CDR3 size: 13 residues. The CDR3 bases are TGCGCCAGCAGCAGGACGGGGAACTATGGCTACACCTTC. Amino acid sequence: CASSRTGNYGYTF.

This chain uses TRBV2 with TRBJ2-7; 9 bases are a match to TRBD2. V gave up 6 bases and J gave up 1 base; unmatched junction bases: 4. Germline CDR1 reads SNHLY; CDR2 reads FYNNEI. There are 14 residues in the CDR3. CDR3 region: CASRPSGGSYEQYF. Here the CDR3 DNA reads TGTGCCAGCAGACCAAGCGGGGGGTCCTACGAGCAGTACTTC.

The rearrangement uses TRBV2 and TRBJ2-7; D is ambiguous. V lost 7 bases and J lost 7, with 11 bases in between. The CDR3 is 11 amino acids. CDR1 is SNHLY and CDR2 is FYNNEI in the germline V gene. CDR3 sequence reads: CASKTSEEQYF. The CDR3 bases are TGTGCCAGCAAGACAAGTGAGGAGCAGTACTTC. Filled out from reference TRBV2 and TRBJ2-7, the complete variable domain reads EPEVTQTPSHQVTQMGQEVILRCVPISNHLYFYWYRQILGQKVEFLVSFYNNEISEKSEIFDDQFSVERPDGSNFTLKIRSTKLEDSAMYFCASKTSEEQYFGPGTRLTVT.

The V call is TRBV6-2 or TRBV6-3, the J call TRBJ2-7; 7 bases match TRBD2. The length of the CDR3 is 15 residues. Germline values: CDR1 MNHEY, CDR2 SVGEGT. V shed 0 bases, J shed 6 bases, and the junction held 8 bases outside the gene matches. CDR3 sequence (DNA): TGTGCCAGCAGTTACTCGGGTTATACGGGGGGCGAGCAGTACTTC. Translating it yields CASSYSGYTGGEQYF.

This clone occurred a few times. This chain joins TRBV7-2 and TRBJ2-5; D may be TRBD2 (6 bases). This CDR3 spans 13 amino acids. Trimming removed 11 bases at V and 3 bases at J, with 16 bases between. Germline CDR1 is SGHTA and CDR2 is FQGNSA. CDR3 region: CAVTGGPEETQYF. The CDR3 nucleotides read TGTGCCGTCACCGGGGGACCTGAAGAGACCCAGTACTTC.

The chain employs TRBV4-1 and TRBJ2-4; the match to TRBD2 covers 15 bases. Per germline, CDR1 MGHRA and CDR2 YSYEKL. CDR3 size: 18 residues. Trimming at V came to 4 bases and at J to 0 bases, leaving 4 bases not matched to a gene. The CDR3 is CASSLGLAGGRAKNIQYF. In DNA form, the CDR3 reads TGCGCCAGCAGCCTTGGACTAGCGGGGGGGCGAGCCAAAAACATTCAGTACTTC.

CDR3 DNA: TGTGCCAGCAGCTCACGGGGGAGTAGCACAGATACGCAGTATTTT. This encodes CASSSRGSSTDTQYF. The gene calls are TRBV11-3 and TRBJ2-3; weak D call: TRBD2 (6 bases). V lost 4 bases and J 0 bases, leaving 11 bases between the germline ends. CDR1 is SGHNT and CDR2 is YENEEA in the germline V gene. CDR3 size: 15 residues.

V is TRBV7-9 and J is TRBJ1-1; D is uncertain. Germline V gives CDR1 SEHNR, CDR2 FQNEAQ (reference sequence). The CDR3 runs 15 residues. V was clipped by 2 bases and J by 1 base, with 11 bases between them. The CDR3 DNA reads as TGTGCCAGCAGCTTACTAGCCTTACAGAACACTGAAGCTTTCTTT. Residues: CASSLLALQNTEAFF.